Listed below are T cell receptor beta chains from one sample, sequenced in a study of cytomegalovirus exposure and HLA in healthy donors. The protocol was immunoSEQ multiplex PCR, while the TCRdb copy is restricted to in-frame clones and leaves out a portion. The sample shows 110,000 or so clones, around 76% of them seen only once. What was sequenced was PBMCs. The source is a woman in her forties in good health and CMV-seropositive. The CDR3 runs from the conserved cysteine through the conserved F or W.

v_gene	CDR3aa
TRBV10-3	CAISDGDTYNEQFF
TRBV12-5	CASGLVPSNHYEQYF
TRBV2	CASSEAARGGGEQFF
TRBV6-1	CASSDTGQPNEKLFF
TRBV30	CALRGRLGYTF
TRBV5-1	CASSNWAGTGELFF
TRBV7-2	CASSLDRRGEAFF
TRBV2	CASGKTGANTEAFF
TRBV5-4	CASSLYGGETQYF
TRBV30	CAWGDKQGNQPQHF
TRBV15	CATSRDRAGTEAFF
TRBV19	CASSPRYNEQFF
TRBV29-1	CSVTGSGANVLTF
TRBV30	CAWSVLADTQYF
TRBV30	CAWSQGAGNSPLHF
TRBV5-1	CASRQGAEGDTQYF
TRBV6-5	CASSYWGTGTYEQYF
TRBV6-5	CASSLPGTGGSPLHF
TRBV9	CASSVGHNQPQHF
TRBV5-6	CASTQERGAGIQYF
TRBV30	CPGSDSYEQYF
TRBV7-2	CASSLAGTNSGNTIYF
TRBV12-5	CASGLSQGIDTEAFF
TRBV5-1	CASSRSTVRTGELFF
TRBV6-5	CATRGRGNTEAFF
TRBV30	CAWSAASSPIYNEQFF
TRBV10-3	CAISDLGIGMWRQGALNEQYF
TRBV19	CASSSSGVEQYF
TRBV10-1	CASSDTRGGRETQYF
TRBV7-9	CASSLKLKAFF
TRBV27	CASSLDRSYEQYF
TRBV5-1	CASSLNPGGGGAFF
TRBV27	CASSWTGGLGGYTF
TRBV27	CASRHRVGYEQYF
TRBV19	CASSQRGTHQPQHF
TRBV7-9	CSSSPGQGSEKLFF
TRBV6-1	CASSLDRFGEKLFF
TRBV10-3	CAISLLRGTGNTGELFF
TRBV19	CASSIGVLSGANVLTF
TRBV2	CASSARVLETQYF
TRBV6-8	CASSPVRDRRRINTEAFF
TRBV23-1	CASSQQTGLYSNQPQHF
TRBV7-2	CASSIREEKVAFF
TRBV19	CASGGQGPRRAFF
TRBV6-1	CASSDWGGITDTQYF
TRBV7-2	CASRSTLAGVSTDTQYF
TRBV11-1	CASSFSGGLVANVLTF
TRBV6-5	CASGQRANIQYF
TRBV29-1	CSGWHGLNEQFF
TRBV19	CASSPGTSGGAYNEQFF
TRBV6-5	CASSLQGLTNEKLFF
TRBV6-5	CASSYSPGGGQETQYF
TRBV4-1	CASSQASTGNSPLHF
TRBV2	CASSGGRPASGNTIYF
TRBV6-1	CASSENRSTEAFF
TRBV5-1	CASSLLTSGFGELFF
TRBV15	CATSREANIQYF
TRBV10-3	CAITERTELRTDTQYF
TRBV5-4	CASSSRDRISYGYTF
TRBV6-5	CASSFGQGRDQPQHF